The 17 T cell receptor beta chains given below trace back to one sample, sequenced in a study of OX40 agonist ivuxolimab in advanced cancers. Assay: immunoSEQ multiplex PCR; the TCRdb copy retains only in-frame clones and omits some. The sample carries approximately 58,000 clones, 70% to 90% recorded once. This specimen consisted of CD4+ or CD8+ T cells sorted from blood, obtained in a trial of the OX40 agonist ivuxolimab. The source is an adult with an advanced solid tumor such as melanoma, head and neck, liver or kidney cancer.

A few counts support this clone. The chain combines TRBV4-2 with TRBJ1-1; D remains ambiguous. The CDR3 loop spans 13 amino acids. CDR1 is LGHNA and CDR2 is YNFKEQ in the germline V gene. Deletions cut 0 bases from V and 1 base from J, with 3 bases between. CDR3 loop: CASSQDSNTEAFF. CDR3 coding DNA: TGTGCCAGCAGCCAAGACTCGAACACTGAAGCTTTCTTT.

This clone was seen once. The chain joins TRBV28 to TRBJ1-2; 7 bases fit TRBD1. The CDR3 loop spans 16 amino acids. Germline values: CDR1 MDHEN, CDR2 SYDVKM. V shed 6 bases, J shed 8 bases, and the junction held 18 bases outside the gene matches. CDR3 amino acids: CASRLAVGRGLEGYTF. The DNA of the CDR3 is TGTGCCAGCAGACTTGCCGTAGGGAGGGGGCTTGAGGGCTACACCTTC.

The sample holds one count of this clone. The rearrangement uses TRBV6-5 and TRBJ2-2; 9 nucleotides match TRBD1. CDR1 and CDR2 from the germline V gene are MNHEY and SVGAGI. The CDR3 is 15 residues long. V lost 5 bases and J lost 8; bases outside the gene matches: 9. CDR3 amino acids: CASSGIGTGRGELFF. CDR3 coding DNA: TGTGCCAGCAGTGGAATCGGGACAGGGAGAGGGGAGCTGTTTTTT.

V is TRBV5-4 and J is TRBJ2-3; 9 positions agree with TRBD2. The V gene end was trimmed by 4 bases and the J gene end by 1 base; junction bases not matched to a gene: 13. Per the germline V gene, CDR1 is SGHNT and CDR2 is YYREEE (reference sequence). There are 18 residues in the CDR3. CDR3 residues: CASSQDFAGGSRTDTQYF. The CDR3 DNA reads TGTGCCAGCAGCCAAGACTTTGCGGGGGGGTCCCGCACAGATACGCAGTATTTT. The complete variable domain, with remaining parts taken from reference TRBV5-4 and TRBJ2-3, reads ETGVTQSPTHLIKTRGQQVTLRCSSQSGHNTVSWYQQALGQGPQFIFQYYREEENGRGNFPPRFSGLQFPNYSSELNVNALELDDSALYLCASSQDFAGGSRTDTQYFGPGTRLTVL.

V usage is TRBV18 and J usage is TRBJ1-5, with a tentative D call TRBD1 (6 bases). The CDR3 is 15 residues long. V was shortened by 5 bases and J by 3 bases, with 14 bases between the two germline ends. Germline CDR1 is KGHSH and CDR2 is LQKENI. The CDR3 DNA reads TGTGCCAGCTCAATGCAGGGGTTCACCAATCAGCCCCAGCATTTT. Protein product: CASSMQGFTNQPQHF.

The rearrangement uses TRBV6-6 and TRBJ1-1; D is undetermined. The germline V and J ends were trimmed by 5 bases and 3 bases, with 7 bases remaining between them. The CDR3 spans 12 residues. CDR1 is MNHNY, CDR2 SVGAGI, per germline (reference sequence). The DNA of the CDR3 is TGTGCCAGCAGTCTTAGATACACTGAAGCTTTCTTT. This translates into CASSLRYTEAFF.

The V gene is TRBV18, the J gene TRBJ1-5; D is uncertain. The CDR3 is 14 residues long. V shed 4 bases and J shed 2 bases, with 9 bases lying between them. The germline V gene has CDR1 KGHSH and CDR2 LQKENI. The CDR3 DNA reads TGTGCCAGCTCACTAGTGGACCGCAATCAGCCCCAGCATTTT. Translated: CASSLVDRNQPQHF.

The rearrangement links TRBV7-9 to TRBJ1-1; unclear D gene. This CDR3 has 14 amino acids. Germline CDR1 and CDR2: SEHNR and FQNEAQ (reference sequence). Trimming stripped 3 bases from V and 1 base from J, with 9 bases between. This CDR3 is CASSLGQRNTEAFF. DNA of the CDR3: TGTGCCAGCAGCTTGGGCCAGAGGAACACTGAAGCTTTCTTT.

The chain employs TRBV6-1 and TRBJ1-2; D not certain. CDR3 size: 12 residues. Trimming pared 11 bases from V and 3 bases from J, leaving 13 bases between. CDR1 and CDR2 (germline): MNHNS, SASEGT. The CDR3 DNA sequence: TGTGCCGGTTCTCGGACGGACTATGGCTACACCTTC. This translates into CAGSRTDYGYTF.

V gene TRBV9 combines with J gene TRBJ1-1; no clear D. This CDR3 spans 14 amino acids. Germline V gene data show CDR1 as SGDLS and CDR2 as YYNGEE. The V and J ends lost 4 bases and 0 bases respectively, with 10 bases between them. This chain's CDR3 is CASSLGILNTEAFF. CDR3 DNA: TGTGCCAGCAGCCTGGGAATCCTGAACACTGAAGCTTTCTTT.

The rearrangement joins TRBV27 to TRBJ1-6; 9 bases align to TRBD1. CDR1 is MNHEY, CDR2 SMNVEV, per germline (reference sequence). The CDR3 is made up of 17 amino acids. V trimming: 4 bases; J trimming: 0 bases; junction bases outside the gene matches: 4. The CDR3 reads CASSWGQGSSYNSPLHF. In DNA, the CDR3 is TGTGCCAGCAGTTGGGGACAGGGTAGCTCCTATAATTCACCCCTCCACTTT.

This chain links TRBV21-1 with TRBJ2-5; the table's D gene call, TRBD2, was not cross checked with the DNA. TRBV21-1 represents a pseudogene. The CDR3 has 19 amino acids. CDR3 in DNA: TGTGCCAGCAGCTATCTAGAGGTGACGGGAGCCCGCAGGGTTGAGACCCAGTACTTC. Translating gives CASSYLEVTGARRVETQYF.

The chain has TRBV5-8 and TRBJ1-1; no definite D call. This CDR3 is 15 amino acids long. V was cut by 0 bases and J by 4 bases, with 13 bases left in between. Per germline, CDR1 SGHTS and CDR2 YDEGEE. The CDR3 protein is CASSLVSGFGTEAFF. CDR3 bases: TGTGCCAGCAGCTTGGTATCGGGGTTCGGCACTGAAGCTTTCTTT. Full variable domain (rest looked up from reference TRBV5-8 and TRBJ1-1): EAGVTQSPTHLIKTRGQQATLRCSPISGHTSVYWYQQALGLGLQFLLWYDEGEERNRGNFPPRFSGRQFPNYSSELNVNALELEDSALYLCASSLVSGFGTEAFFGQGTRLTVV.

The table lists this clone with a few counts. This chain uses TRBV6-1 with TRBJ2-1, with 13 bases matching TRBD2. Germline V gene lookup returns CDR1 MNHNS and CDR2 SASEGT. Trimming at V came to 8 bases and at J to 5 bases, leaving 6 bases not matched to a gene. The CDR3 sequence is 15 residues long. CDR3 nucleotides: TGTGCCAGCTTGGGGACTAGCGGGATGGACAATGAGCAGTTCTTC. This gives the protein CASLGTSGMDNEQFF.

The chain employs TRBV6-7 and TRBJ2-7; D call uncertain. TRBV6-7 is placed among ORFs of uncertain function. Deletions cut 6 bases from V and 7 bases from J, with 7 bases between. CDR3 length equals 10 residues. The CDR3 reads CASSAAEQYF. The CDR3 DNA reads TGTGCCAGCAGCGCGGCGGAGCAGTACTTC.

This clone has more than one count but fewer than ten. The CDR3 reads CASRRPYSNQPQHF. The CDR3 nucleotides read TGTGCCAGTAGGAGGCCATATAGCAATCAGCCCCAGCATTTT. V usage is TRBV19 and J usage is TRBJ1-5; D is unresolved. Germline lookup yields CDR1 LNHDA and CDR2 SQIVND (reference sequence). Trimming took off 6 bases at V and 0 bases at J, with 9 bases between the two ends. CDR3 length: 14 amino acids.

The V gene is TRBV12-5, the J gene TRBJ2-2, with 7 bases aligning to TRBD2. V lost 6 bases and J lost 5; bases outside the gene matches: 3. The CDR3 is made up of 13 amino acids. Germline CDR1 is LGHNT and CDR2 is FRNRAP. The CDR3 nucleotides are TGTGCTAGTGGCCGGGGGGTTACCGGGGAGCTGTTTTTT. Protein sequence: CASGRGVTGELFF.